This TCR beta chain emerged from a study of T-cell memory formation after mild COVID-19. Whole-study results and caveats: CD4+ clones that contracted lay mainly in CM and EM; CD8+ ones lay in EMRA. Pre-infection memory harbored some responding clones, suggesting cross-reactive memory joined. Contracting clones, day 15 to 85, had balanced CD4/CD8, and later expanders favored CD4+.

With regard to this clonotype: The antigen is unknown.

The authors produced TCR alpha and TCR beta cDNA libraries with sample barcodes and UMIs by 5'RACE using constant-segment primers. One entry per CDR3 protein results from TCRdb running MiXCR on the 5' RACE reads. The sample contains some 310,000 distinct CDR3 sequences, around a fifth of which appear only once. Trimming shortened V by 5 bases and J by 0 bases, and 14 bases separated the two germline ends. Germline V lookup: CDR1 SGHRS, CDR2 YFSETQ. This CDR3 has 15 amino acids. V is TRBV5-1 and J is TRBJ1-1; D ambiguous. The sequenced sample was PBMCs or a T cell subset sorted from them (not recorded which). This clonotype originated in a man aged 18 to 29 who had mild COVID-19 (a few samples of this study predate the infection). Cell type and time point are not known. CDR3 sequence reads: CASSLSGSLNTEAFF. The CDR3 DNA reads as TGCGCCAGCAGTCTCTCCGGGTCCCTGAACACTGAAGCTTTCTTT.